These 14 T cell receptor beta chains were sequenced from one sample in a study of blood T cell repertoires in COVID-19. Libraries were prepared by immunoSEQ multiplex PCR; TCRdb keeps only in-frame clonotypes and omits some of them. Here the sample spans just over 90,000 clones, over 60% being singletons. Sequences were obtained from peripheral blood. These TCRs come from an older man with acute or convalescent COVID-19.

The chain recombines TRBV2 with TRBJ1-2, with D uncertain. V was shortened by 2 bases and J by 0 bases, with 16 bases between the two germline ends. This CDR3 region has 17 residues. The germline V gene has CDR1 SNHLY and CDR2 FYNNEI. Written as DNA, the CDR3 is TGTGCCAGCAGTGAAAGTTTACGCCTTATAGCTAACTATGGCTACACCTTC. Protein sequence: CASSESLRLIANYGYTF.

The chain couples TRBV12-3 or TRBV12-4 to TRBJ2-5; a weak D match, TRBD1 (5 bases). The V gene lost 3 bases and the J gene lost 5 bases, with 10 bases spanning the gap. The length of the CDR3 is 13 residues. The CDR3 loop is CASSFGRVETQYF. In DNA form, the CDR3 reads TGTGCCAGCAGTTTCGGCAGGGTGGAGACCCAGTACTTC.

The CDR3: CASSTGVGSYEQYF. The CDR3 DNA reads TGTGCCAGCAGCACGGGAGTTGGGTCCTACGAGCAGTACTTC. The J gene is TRBJ2-7, the V gene TRBV5-5; possible D gene TRBD2, 6 bases. Per the germline V gene, CDR1 is SGHKS and CDR2 is YYEKEE (reference sequence). Trimming removed 4 bases from V and 1 base from J, with 12 bases in between. The length of the CDR3 is 14 residues.

Concerning this clone itself: One junction end does not reproduce the germline sequence, and a read error may be involved. The chain uses TRBV19 and TRBJ1-3, with D possibly TRBD1 on 5 matching bases. This CDR3 contains 15 residues. Germline V CDR1 and CDR2: LNHDA, SQIVND (reference sequence). The CDR3 sequence: CASGIQGSSGNTIYF. CDR3 DNA: TGTGCCAGTGGTATTCAGGGATCCTCTGGAAACACCATATATTTT.

The sample holds a few counts of this clone. The V gene is TRBV10-2, the J gene TRBJ2-7; 9 bases fit TRBD1. V was clipped by 5 bases and J by 9 bases; unmatched bases: 5. CDR1 is WSHSY and CDR2 is SAAADI in the germline V gene. The CDR3 is made up of 12 amino acids. The CDR3 DNA sequence: TGCGCCAGCAGTAAGGGACAGGGTGGGCAGTACGTC. Residues: CASSKGQGGQYV.

This clone has a count of ten or more. The CDR3 region is CASSPGDLNYGYTF. As DNA, the CDR3 is TGTGCCAGCTCTCCCGGAGACCTTAACTATGGCTACACCTTC. This sequence joins TRBV18 and TRBJ1-2; D is uncertain. CDR3 size: 14 residues. The V gene lost 6 bases and the J gene lost 1 base, with 12 bases spanning the gap. The germline gives CDR1 KGHSH, CDR2 LQKENI.

The chain uses TRBV4-1 and TRBJ2-2, with 11 bases fitting TRBD1. The germline V gene has CDR1 MGHRA and CDR2 YSYEKL. Trimming took 1 base from V and 6 from J; bases not matched to a gene: 4. This CDR3 contains 16 residues. CDR3 sequence: CASSQGPGQGAGELFF. As DNA, the CDR3 is TGCGCCAGCAGCCAAGGCCCGGGACAGGGGGCCGGGGAGCTGTTTTTT.

The chain employs TRBV11-2 and TRBJ2-3; a weak D match, TRBD2 (5 bases). With 2 bases removed from V and 4 bases from J, the gap between germline ends came to 19 bases. This CDR3 comprises 17 residues. The germline CDR1 and CDR2 sequences are SGHAT and FQNNGV. The CDR3 DNA is TGTGCCAGCAGCTTATTCGATTTTGAGGGTATCGCAGATACGCAGTATTTT. Protein sequence: CASSLFDFEGIADTQYF.

This chain connects TRBV4-1 to TRBJ2-2; 7 nucleotides line up with TRBD1. The CDR3 is 16 amino acids. Germline CDR1 MGHRA, CDR2 YSYEKL. Trimming at V came to 4 bases and at J to 6 bases, leaving 11 bases not matched to a gene. The CDR3, as DNA: TGCGCCAGCAGCCGCGGACCGGGACAGAGCGCCGGGGAGCTGTTTTTT. This sequence encodes CASSRGPGQSAGELFF.

The V gene is TRBV7-2, the J gene TRBJ1-5; no clear D gene. Germline loops: CDR1 SGHTA, CDR2 FQGNSA. Trimming shortened V by 3 bases and J by 5 bases, and 14 bases separated the two germline ends. The CDR3 is made up of 15 amino acids. The chain's CDR3 is CASSLQQTIHQPQHF. CDR3 bases: TGTGCCAGCAGCTTGCAACAGACCATACATCAGCCCCAGCATTTT.

This rearrangement joins TRBV5-1 to TRBJ1-2, with D uncertain. CDR3 length: 11 residues. The germline V and J ends were trimmed by 6 bases and 4 bases, with 7 bases remaining between them. Per germline, CDR1 SGHRS and CDR2 YFSETQ. The CDR3 DNA is TGCGCCAGCACGTTCGTCTATGGCTACACCTTC. Protein sequence: CASTFVYGYTF.

In DNA, the CDR3 is TGTGCCAGCAGTTCCCTTTCACAGGGGAGAGGCTACGAGCAGTACTTC. Amino acid sequence: CASSSLSQGRGYEQYF. V gene TRBV28 combines with J gene TRBJ2-7; TRBD1 agrees at 7 bases. V shed 4 bases, J shed 3 bases, and the junction held 12 bases outside the gene matches. The germline V gene has CDR1 MDHEN and CDR2 SYDVKM. CDR3 length equals 16 residues. The whole variable domain, remainder taken from reference TRBV28 and TRBJ2-7, is DVKVTQSSRYLVKRTGEKVFLECVQDMDHENMFWYRQDPGLGLRLIYFSYDVKMKEKGDIPEGYSVSREKKERFSLILESASTNQTSMYLCASSSLSQGRGYEQYFGPGTRLTVT.

The chain carries TRBV5-4 and TRBJ2-5; the D gene is possibly TRBD2 (5 bases). The CDR3 runs 15 residues. Trimming stripped 0 bases from V and 0 bases from J, with 9 bases between. The germline CDR1 and CDR2 sequences are SGHNT and YYREEE (reference sequence). Here the CDR3 reads CASSLGTGYQETQYF. The CDR3 DNA sequence: TGTGCCAGCAGCTTGGGGACGGGGTACCAAGAGACCCAGTACTTC.

The CDR3 loop is CASSQPRQGVRENTEAFF. For the CDR3, the DNA is TGCGCCAGCAGCCAACCAAGACAGGGGGTCAGGGAAAATACTGAAGCTTTCTTT. The rearrangement joins TRBV4-1 to TRBJ1-1, with 9 bases fitting TRBD1. The junction had 15 bases not matched to a gene; V was cut back by 2 bases and J by 5 bases. The CDR3 covers 18 residues. The germline gives CDR1 MGHRA, CDR2 YSYEKL.